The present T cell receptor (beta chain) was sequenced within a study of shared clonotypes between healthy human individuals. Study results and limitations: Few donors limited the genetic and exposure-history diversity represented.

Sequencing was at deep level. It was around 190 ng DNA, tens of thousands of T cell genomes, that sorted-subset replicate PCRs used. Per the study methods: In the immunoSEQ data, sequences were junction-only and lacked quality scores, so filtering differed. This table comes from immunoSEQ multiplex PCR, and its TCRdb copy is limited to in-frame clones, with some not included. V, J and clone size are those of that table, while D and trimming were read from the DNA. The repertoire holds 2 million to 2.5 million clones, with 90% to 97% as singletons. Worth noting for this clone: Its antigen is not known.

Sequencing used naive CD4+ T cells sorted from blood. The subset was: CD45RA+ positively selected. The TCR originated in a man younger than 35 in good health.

CDR3: CASSLTDPVNQPQHF. DNA for the CDR3: TGCGCCAGCAGCTTGACAGATCCGGTTAATCAGCCCCAGCATTTT. The rearrangement links TRBV5-1 to TRBJ1-5; D is unclear. The CDR3 totals 15 residues. Trimming cost V 1 base and J 4 bases, with 12 bases left between them. CDR1 is SGHRS and CDR2 is YFSETQ in the germline V gene.